A single sample is the source of the 14 T cell receptor beta chains below, sequenced in a study of blood T cell repertoires in COVID-19. Assay used: immunoSEQ multiplex PCR; TCRdb lists only in-frame clones, some missing. The sample carries some 75,000 clones, approximately 91% recorded once. The sequenced sample was peripheral blood. The source of these receptors is a man in his 70s with active or convalescent COVID-19.

The chain combines TRBV19 with TRBJ2-5; TRBD1 agrees at 9 bases. Germline values: CDR1 LNHDA, CDR2 SQIVND (reference sequence). The V segment lost 3 bases and the J segment 5 bases; nucleotides outside the gene matches: 4. This CDR3 spans 14 amino acids. The CDR3 DNA sequence: TGTGCCAGTAGTATCACAGGGGGCAAGGAGACCCAGTACTTC. Residues: CASSITGGKETQYF.

The rearrangement links TRBV6-5 to TRBJ1-1, with TRBD1 matching 7 bases. This CDR3 region has 15 residues. CDR1 MNHEY and CDR2 SVGAGI come from the germline V gene. J gave up 4 bases and V 0 bases, and 5 bases lay outside the gene matches. CDR3 protein: CASSYSQGVGTEAFF. CDR3 DNA: TGTGCCAGCAGTTACTCTCAGGGGGTGGGCACTGAAGCTTTCTTT.

This chain connects TRBV11-3 to TRBJ2-2, with TRBD2 as a possible D gene (7 bases). From germline, CDR1 is SGHNT and CDR2 YENEEA. The ends were cut back, 6 bases at V and 2 bases at J, with 16 bases in the middle. The CDR3 loop spans 16 amino acids. In nucleotides, the CDR3 is TGTGCCAGCAGTCGACGAGGGGGGGTAAACACCGGGGAGCTGTTTTTT. This gives the protein CASSRRGGVNTGELFF.

This chain connects TRBV27 to TRBJ2-1, with TRBD2 matching over 8 bases. Losses at the gene ends were 6 bases for V and 0 bases for J; bases not matched to a gene: 4. The V gene's germline CDR1 is MNHEY and CDR2 SMNVEV (reference sequence). The CDR3 spans 15 residues. CDR3 DNA: TGTGCCAGCAGCCGCGCGGGGGGCTCCTACAATGAGCAGTTCTTC. This codes for CASSRAGGSYNEQFF.

This clone was counted a few times. The V gene is TRBV28, the J gene TRBJ1-4; D perhaps matches TRBD1 (6 bases). This CDR3 contains 12 residues. Per germline, CDR1 MDHEN and CDR2 SYDVKM. V shed 7 bases and J shed 13 bases, with 16 bases lying between them. The CDR3 here is CASTADRGGLFF. The CDR3 nucleotides are TGTGCCAGCACGGCTGATAGGGGGGGACTGTTTTTT.

This clone appeared a single time. This chain connects TRBV18 to TRBJ1-1; 7 nucleotides agree with TRBD1. The trim removed 4 bases at V and 4 bases at J, leaving 15 bases unmatched. Per germline, CDR1 KGHSH and CDR2 LQKENI. The CDR3 has 17 residues. The CDR3 spells CASSLRQGPGSGTEAFF. CDR3 nucleotide sequence: TGTGCCAGCTCACTACGACAGGGACCCGGGTCGGGCACTGAAGCTTTCTTT.

This clone occurred a few times. This rearrangement joins TRBV2 to TRBJ1-4, with 11 positions matching TRBD1. CDR1 and CDR2 (germline): SNHLY, FYNNEI. The length of the CDR3 is 15 residues. V shed 4 bases and J 4 bases; nucleotides not matched to a gene: 2. CDR3 in amino acids: CASSGDRGSNEKLFF. CDR3 coding DNA: TGTGCCAGCAGTGGGGACAGGGGGAGTAATGAAAAACTGTTTTTT.

This clone came up a few times. This chain uses TRBV6-6 with TRBJ2-7, with TRBD2 as a possible D gene (7 bases). Trimming removed 8 bases at V and 2 bases at J, with 10 bases between. Germline assignment: CDR1 MNHNY and CDR2 SVGAGI (reference sequence). There are 12 residues in the CDR3. This chain's CDR3 is CASGGGTYEQYF. CDR3 in DNA: TGTGCCAGCGGCGGGGGCACCTACGAGCAGTACTTC.

This chain uses TRBV30 with TRBJ2-1, with a tentative D call TRBD2 (6 bases). This CDR3 has 13 amino acids. Trimming pared 3 bases from V and 6 bases from J, leaving 12 bases between. From germline, CDR1 is GTSNPN and CDR2 SVGIG (reference sequence). The CDR3 reads CAWRWGLANEQFF. The CDR3 region has the DNA TGTGCCTGGAGGTGGGGACTCGCCAATGAGCAGTTCTTC.

The chain combines TRBV5-8 with TRBJ2-3, with 7 positions matching TRBD1. This CDR3 comprises 15 residues. The trim removed 2 bases at V and 0 bases at J, leaving 3 bases unmatched. Germline V gene data show CDR1 as SGHTS and CDR2 as YDEGEE. The CDR3 loop is CASSLTGASTDTQYF. Here the CDR3 DNA reads TGTGCCAGCAGCTTAACAGGGGCTAGCACAGATACGCAGTATTTT. Combining the CDR3 with reference TRBV5-8 and TRBJ2-3 gives the whole variable domain EAGVTQSPTHLIKTRGQQATLRCSPISGHTSVYWYQQALGLGLQFLLWYDEGEERNRGNFPPRFSGRQFPNYSSELNVNALELEDSALYLCASSLTGASTDTQYFGPGTRLTVL.

The chain is built from TRBV6-5 and TRBJ1-2; 8 bases align to TRBD1. Trimming cost V 6 bases and J 3 bases; bases outside gene matches: 3. CDR1 MNHEY and CDR2 SVGAGI come from the germline V gene. The CDR3 loop spans 13 amino acids. The CDR3 here is CASRVDRDYGYTF. DNA of the CDR3: TGTGCCAGCAGGGTGGACAGGGACTATGGCTACACCTTC.

V usage is TRBV3-1 (or the pseudogene TRBV3-2) and J usage is TRBJ2-5; 9 bases line up with TRBD1. The CDR3 totals 18 residues. CDR1 is LGHDT and CDR2 is YNNKEL in the germline V gene (reference sequence). With V trimmed by 3 bases and J by 6 bases, 17 bases remained unmatched. CDR3 region: CASSHYSREGQGKKTQYF. CDR3 bases: TGTGCCAGCAGCCATTACTCCCGCGAGGGACAGGGAAAAAAGACCCAGTACTTC.

The chain combines TRBV27 with TRBJ1-2; 7 bases align to TRBD1. The CDR3 spans 15 residues. V lost 5 bases and J lost 2; bases outside the gene matches: 8. CDR1 is MNHEY and CDR2 is SMNVEV in the germline V gene (reference sequence). The CDR3 protein is CASSQYRGDNYGYTF. The CDR3 DNA reads TGTGCCAGCAGTCAATACAGGGGCGACAACTATGGCTACACCTTC.

This clone was recorded only once. As DNA, the CDR3 is TGTGCCAGCTCACTCCTGACGGGTCAAAATCAGCCCCAGCATTTT. The encoded protein is CASSLLTGQNQPQHF. The V call is TRBV18, the J call TRBJ1-5; D uncertain. Germline V gene data show CDR1 as KGHSH and CDR2 as LQKENI. V lost 4 bases to trimming and J lost 4 bases, with 14 bases between them. The CDR3 contains 15 residues.